These T cell receptor beta chains were read from a single sample in a study of cytomegalovirus exposure and HLA in healthy donors. The table came from immunoSEQ multiplex PCR; TCRdb's copy has only in-frame clones and leaves some out. The table shows 250,000 to 400,000 clones, with roughly 88% occurring only once. The specimen sequenced was PBMCs. The receptors derive from a man aged 30 to 39 in good health and CMV-seronegative. The CDR3 runs from the conserved cysteine through the conserved F or W. D genes are given only for firm matches. Only some rows state a clone size, as once, few, many or a class for expanded clones.

V	J	size	D	DNA	CDR3
TRBV7-6	TRBJ2-3	-	-	TGTGCCAGCAGCTTGATATCGTCGACGGCCGGGGATACGCAGTATTTT	CASSLISSTAGDTQYF
TRBV9	TRBJ1-6	few	-	TGTGCCAGCAGTACGACAGCGGGTGGGTCACCCCTCCACTTT	CASSTTAGGSPLHF
TRBV19	TRBJ1-5	-	-	TGTGCCAGTAGTGTCGGGGGAGGGAGCAATCAGCCCCAGCATTTT	CASSVGGGSNQPQHF
TRBV18	TRBJ2-5	-	-	TGTGCCAGCTCACCACGGGGAGGCCAAGAGACCCAGTACTTC	CASSPRGGQETQYF
TRBV27	TRBJ2-3	-	TRBD1	TGTGCCAGCAGTAGAAGTAAGACAGGGTCTCCCACAGATACGCAGTATTTT	CASSRSKTGSPTDTQYF
TRBV2	TRBJ2-1	-	TRBD1	TGTGCCAGCAAGACCGGACAGGTATACAATGAGCAGTTCTTC	CASKTGQVYNEQFF
TRBV6-6	TRBJ2-7	-	-	TGTGCCAGCAGTTACAGCTCGGGGGTTTACTACGAGCAGTACTTC	CASSYSSGVYYEQYF
TRBV5-1	TRBJ2-6	-	-	TGCGCCAGCAGCTTGGTACAAACTGGGGCCAACGTCCTGACTTTC	CASSLVQTGANVLTF
TRBV11-2	TRBJ1-1	-	-	TGTGCCAGCAGCTTAGCACGGTCGGTGAACACTGAAGCTTTCTTT	CASSLARSVNTEAFF
TRBV12-5	TRBJ1-1	-	-	TGTGCTAGTGGCCCAGACAGTCGAATCTCGAACACTGAAGCTTTCTTT	CASGPDSRISNTEAFF
TRBV5-1	TRBJ1-3	-	TRBD1	TGCGCCAGCAGCTTGGTGGGGACAGCCTCTGGAAACACCATATATTTT	CASSLVGTASGNTIYF
TRBV13	TRBJ2-7	-	TRBD2	TGTGCCAGCAGCTTATATAACGGGGGGGCCTCCTACGAGCAGTACTTC	CASSLYNGGASYEQYF
TRBV19	TRBJ1-1	once	-	TGTGCCAGTAGTATGGCGGTCGGCACTGAAGCTTTCTTT	CASSMAVGTEAFF
TRBV6-1	TRBJ2-5	once	-	TGTGCCAGCAGTGAACTCCCAGTCCAAGAGACCCAGTACTTC	CASSELPVQETQYF
TRBV5-6	TRBJ1-3	once	TRBD1	TGTGCCAGCAGCTTGGGACCAGGGGGCTACTCTGGAAACACCATATATTTT	CASSLGPGGYSGNTIYF
TRBV20-1	TRBJ2-5	-	-	TGCAGTGCTCCTTTGGGGCGGGGACAGTACTTC	CSAPLGRGQYF
TRBV9	TRBJ2-1	-	TRBD2	TGTGCCAGCAGCGTTCTCCCCCAGCGGGGGTCCTACAATGAGCAGTTCTTC	CASSVLPQRGSYNEQFF
TRBV4-1	TRBJ2-7	-	TRBD1	TGCGCCAGCAGCCAAGGACCGGACAGGGCAACCTACGAGCAGTACTTC	CASSQGPDRATYEQYF
TRBV7-9	TRBJ1-1	-	TRBD1	TGTGCCAGCAGCTTAGGCGGGGGACAGGGGGTGCCTAGTGAGGCTTTCTTT	CASSLGGGQGVPSEAFF
TRBV11-2	TRBJ2-1	-	-	TGTGCCAGCAGCTTAGACAGGGGCTCCTACAATGAGCAGTTCTTC	CASSLDRGSYNEQFF
TRBV2	TRBJ2-5	-	TRBD1	TGTGCCAGCAGCAAGGACAGGGTAGATGACCAGTACTTC	CASSKDRVDDQYF
TRBV6-5	TRBJ2-7	-	-	TGTGCCAGCAGTGAATGGGCAGGGGACTACGAGCAGTACTTC	CASSEWAGDYEQYF
TRBV5-6	TRBJ2-1	-	-	TGTGCCAGCAGCTTGGAGGCGGGGTTTGGCAATGAGCAGTTCTTC	CASSLEAGFGNEQFF
TRBV4-1	TRBJ1-2	-	TRBD1	TGCGCCAGCAGCGAGACAGTGGGACAGGGGGCGCGCGGCTACACCTTC	CASSETVGQGARGYTF
TRBV4-1	TRBJ2-7	-	-	TGCGCCAGCAGCCAAGGTCTGACAGTCCGCTCCTACGAGCAGTACTTC	CASSQGLTVRSYEQYF
TRBV7-9	TRBJ1-4	-	TRBD1	TGTGCCAGCACCCCAGGGGGTGAAAATGAAAAACTGTTTTTT	CASTPGGENEKLFF
TRBV4-1	TRBJ2-1	-	TRBD2	TGCGCCAGCAGCCAAGCCGCGGGGGGAGAGCAGTTCTTC	CASSQAAGGEQFF
TRBV5-1	TRBJ2-7	-	-	TGCGCCAGCAGCGTCCGGGACTGGAGCTCCTACGAGCAGTACTTC	CASSVRDWSSYEQYF
TRBV5-6	TRBJ2-1	-	TRBD2	TGTGCCAGCAGCTTGAGGGAGGGGTGGAATGAGCAGTTCTTC	CASSLREGWNEQFF
TRBV5-4	TRBJ2-5	-	TRBD2	TGTGCCAGCAGCTCTCCGACTAGCGGGGGTGCTAACCAAGAGACCCAGTACTTC	CASSSPTSGGANQETQYF
TRBV28	TRBJ1-5	-	TRBD1	TGTGCCAGCAACAGAGGACAGGGGTTTCAGCCCCAGCATTTT	CASNRGQGFQPQHF
TRBV5-1	TRBJ2-5	-	-	TGCGCCAGCAGCTTGGAGGTGTGGGGAGACCAAGAGACCCAGTACTTC	CASSLEVWGDQETQYF
TRBV6-5	TRBJ2-2	-	-	TGTGCCAGCAGCTACCGACGCGGAGTCGGCACCGGGGAGCTGTTTTTT	CASSYRRGVGTGELFF
TRBV9	TRBJ1-6	once	TRBD1	TGTGCCAGCAGCGTAGGTGGGACAGGGGGTAAGAAGGATTCACCCCTCCACTTT	CASSVGGTGGKKDSPLHF
TRBV15	TRBJ2-1	-	TRBD1	TGTGCCACCAGCGCTACTTTGGGACAGGGAAACAATGAGCAGTTCTTC	CATSATLGQGNNEQFF
TRBV11-3	TRBJ1-6	-	TRBD1	TGTGCCAGCAGCGACAGGGTGGGTTCACCCCTCCACTTT	CASSDRVGSPLHF
TRBV7-9	TRBJ1-2	-	-	TGTGCCAGCAGTCCTTTCAGGGGTGGCTACACCTTC	CASSPFRGGYTF
TRBV2	TRBJ2-1	once	-	TGTGCCAGCAGTGAAGACAGGAACCATGAGCAGTTCTTC	CASSEDRNHEQFF
TRBV4-1	TRBJ1-6	-	-	TGCGCCAGCAGCCAAGTCACAGCGTTAAGGGGTTCACCCCTCCACTTT	CASSQVTALRGSPLHF
TRBV10-1	TRBJ2-3	-	-	TGCGCCAGCAGTGGAGGGCTAGAGACAGATACGCAGTATTTT	CASSGGLETDTQYF
TRBV27	TRBJ1-5	-	-	TGTGCCACATTGGACAGTCCGTATAGCAATCAGCCCCAGCATTTT	CATLDSPYSNQPQHF
TRBV5-5	TRBJ1-4	-	-	TGTGCCAGCAGCACGACACTTGCAACTAATGAAAAACTGTTTTTT	CASSTTLATNEKLFF
TRBV19	TRBJ1-4	-	TRBD1	TGTGCCAGTAGTGAAGGGACAGGGTGGGCTAATGAAAAACTGTTTTTT	CASSEGTGWANEKLFF
TRBV6-5	TRBJ2-1	-	TRBD2	TGTGCCAGCAGTTACGTCCGGGGGGCCTACAATGAGCAGTTCTTC	CASSYVRGAYNEQFF
TRBV7-9	TRBJ1-2	-	TRBD1	TGTGCCAGCAGCCAAGGGACAGGGGGCGCCGGCGGCTACACCTTC	CASSQGTGGAGGYTF
TRBV2	TRBJ2-7	many	-	TGTGCCAGCACCAAACAGGGCCCTACCTACGAGCAGTACTTC	CASTKQGPTYEQYF
TRBV5-1	TRBJ2-7	-	-	TGCGCCAGCAGCTTTGAGGTTTCCGCGGAGCAGTACTTC	CASSFEVSAEQYF
TRBV27	TRBJ1-2	-	TRBD1	TGTGCCAGCAGAATACCGGGACAGTCAGCTTCCTACACCTTC	CASRIPGQSASYTF
TRBV4-1	TRBJ2-1	few	TRBD2	TGCGCCAGCAGCCGAGGACTAGCGGGGGTCAGCTCCTACAATGAGCAGTTCTTC	CASSRGLAGVSSYNEQFF
TRBV6-1	TRBJ1-2	-	-	TGTGCCAGCAGTGAAGTGGGGGCCGGGGGCTACACCTTC	CASSEVGAGGYTF
TRBV7-9	TRBJ2-3	-	TRBD1	TGTGCCAGCCTAAGCAGGGGACAGGAAGGCACAGATACGCAGTATTTT	CASLSRGQEGTDTQYF
TRBV7-9	TRBJ2-7	-	-	TGTGCCAGCAGCTACTCGCAGGGATACGAGCAGTACTTC	CASSYSQGYEQYF
TRBV7-9	TRBJ1-6	-	TRBD1	TGTGCCAGCAGCCAGGACAGGTGGCTAATTTCACCCCTCCACTTT	CASSQDRWLISPLHF
TRBV10-3	TRBJ1-2	-	TRBD1	TGTGCCATCAGTGAGTGGGGACAGGGCGGTGGCTACACCTTC	CAISEWGQGGGYTF
TRBV6-6	TRBJ1-5	once	-	TGTGCCAGCAGTACCCATCCAGGGGAGAATCAGCCCCAGCATTTT	CASSTHPGENQPQHF